Included here is one TCR beta chain sequence, with context. Germline V gene lookup returns CDR1 MGHRA and CDR2 YSYEKL. Trimming took 1 base from V and 8 from J; bases not matched to a gene: 6. The CDR3 loop spans 15 amino acids. These data are taken from a study of cytomegalovirus exposure and HLA in healthy donors. The PCR contained 60 Vbeta and 13 Jbeta primers. Clones were read by immunoSEQ multiplex PCR, and TCRdb kept only the in-frame ones, dropping some. The sample yields some 120,000 clones, 55% to 70% seen once. The V call is TRBV4-1, the J call TRBJ2-1; 9 nucleotides agree with TRBD2. The TCR comes from a woman in her 30s in good health and CMV-seronegative. Sample: PBMCs. CDR3 bases: TGCGCCAGCAGCCAAGGTCCTAGCGGGATCGATGAGCAGTTCTTC. It encodes CASSQGPSGIDEQFF.